The clone carrying this T cell receptor (beta chain) was observed once. Antigen unknown. Authors' methods: From ImmunoSEQ came sequences covering only the junction and carrying no quality scores, so filtering differed. TCRdb's copy holds only in-frame clones and misses some; the assay was immunoSEQ multiplex PCR. V and J calls and clone size are as listed in that table; D and trimming were resolved from the DNA. This sample has under 600,000 clones, with 60% to 80% found just once. Germline CDR1 is SGHTA and CDR2 is FQGNSA. V lost 2 bases, J lost 4 bases, and 11 bases stayed unmatched. CDR3 size: 16 residues. The data are from a study of shared clonotypes between healthy human individuals. Study-wide points: Expectations were that clonotype sharing among donors would be affected by sequencing depth.

The donors were adults (healthy and HIV-negative) with no recent acute infections or vaccinations. Sample: PBMCs. The sequence derives from a woman in her thirties or forties in good health. Some clones in this sample may be carry-over from other donors' samples. The chain combines TRBV7-2 with TRBJ2-7; 7 bases line up with TRBD2. DNA for the CDR3: TGTGCCAGCAGCTTACCCCCTGGGACTAAGGCGTACGAGCAGTACTTC. Translating gives CASSLPPGTKAYEQYF.